This T cell receptor (beta chain) was sequenced for a study of blood T cells in healthy people across ages. Broader study findings: Per-million-T-cell TCR beta diversity fell roughly linearly with age.

The table lists this clonotype with a few counts. Its target is not known. CDR1 and CDR2 from the germline V gene are MDHEN and SYDVKM. The length of the CDR3 is 15 residues. Trimming pared 6 bases from V and 6 bases from J, leaving 18 bases between. PCR was performed a second time for about 6 to 12 cycles using a sample-barcoded 5' primer and a J-beta primer mix. TCRdb independently ran MiXCR on the 5' RACE reads; one entry per CDR3 protein. The repertoire holds over 450,000 distinct CDR3 sequences, with around 24% as singletons. This same sample was also taken into another study, of T cells of mothers and their children. That report notes: The whole RNA yield was converted to cDNA, approximately 1.6 ug per 15 ul. Each child contributed around 3 million TCR beta CDR3 reads, while each mother contributed over 8 million.

The sample comprised blood. The receptor was derived from a boy younger than 18 in good health. J is TRBJ1-5 and V is TRBV28; D might be TRBD1 (5 bases). CDR3 loop: CASSAVGGVSQPQHF. The CDR3 nucleotides read TGTGCCAGCAGCGCCGTAGGAGGGGTTTCTCAGCCCCAGCATTTT.